These T cell receptor beta chains were read from a single sample in a study of CD8 T cells in Susac syndrome. MiXCR was run by TCRdb on the immunoSEQ multiplex PCR reads, yielding one entry per CDR3 protein. The profile shows some 220,000 distinct CDR3 sequences, 95% of them singletons. The sequenced sample was CD4+ T cells from PBMCs. These receptors were obtained from a human donor with multiple sclerosis. Each CDR3 is given with its conserved first and last residue. Fields, in order: D gene, J gene, clone size, V gene, CDR3 protein, CDR3 DNA. D genes are given only for firm matches. Clone size appears in some rows only: once, few, many, or a class for an expanded clone.

.,TRBJ1-5,once,TRBV12-3/TRBV12-4,CASSLDWQPPQHF,TGTGCCAGCAGTTTAGACTGGCAGCCGCCCCAGCATTTT
TRBD2,TRBJ2-3,.,TRBV19,CASRAGLATVTQYF,TGTGCCAGCCGCGCGGGACTAGCGACTGTAACGCAGTATTTT
.,TRBJ2-5,.,TRBV23-1,CASSQSSPLSASLGETQYF,TGCGCCAGCAGTCAATCATCCCCCTTGTCTGCTAGCCTGGGGGAGACCCAGTACTTC
.,TRBJ2-3,.,TRBV30,CAWTYLNTDTQYF,TGTGCCTGGACTTACCTCAACACAGATACGCAGTATTTT
.,TRBJ1-6,once,TRBV11-1,CASSITGGSVNSPLHF,TGTGCCAGCAGCATTACCGGGGGCTCCGTTAATTCACCCCTCCACTTT
.,TRBJ1-2,.,TRBV20-1,CSAEGYTF,TGCAGTGCCGAAGGCTACACCTTC
.,TRBJ2-3,.,TRBV10-3,CAISEGLGFSTDTQYF,TGTGCCATCAGTGAGGGACTCGGCTTTAGCACAGATACGCAGTATTTT
TRBD1,TRBJ2-2,.,TRBV24-1,CATKQGIGELFF,TGTGCCACCAAACAGGGGATCGGGGAGCTGTTTTTT
TRBD1,TRBJ2-7,.,TRBV5-1,CASSFRDRVHEQYF,TGCGCCAGCAGCTTTAGGGACAGGGTACACGAGCAGTACTTC
TRBD2,TRBJ2-1,.,TRBV3-1,CASSGTGTSVPFF,TGTGCCAGCAGCGGAACCGGGACTAGCGTTCCGTTCTTC
.,TRBJ2-5,.,TRBV9,CASSAFVGVETQYF,TGTGCCAGCAGCGCGTTCGTTGGGGTGGAGACCCAGTACTTC
.,TRBJ1-5,.,TRBV2,CASSVLDGQPQHF,TGTGCCAGCAGTGTACTAGATGGTCAGCCCCAGCATTTT
TRBD1,TRBJ2-7,.,TRBV6-2/TRBV6-3,CASRPTGVGSYEQYF,TGTGCCAGCAGACCCACAGGGGTGGGCTCCTACGAGCAGTACTTC
.,TRBJ2-1,once,TRBV18,CASSPQGLEQFF,TGTGCCAGCTCACCACAGGGGCTAGAGCAGTTCTTC
.,TRBJ2-1,.,TRBV30,CAWTYQGTSYNEQFF,TGTGCCTGGACATATCAGGGGACCTCCTACAATGAGCAGTTCTTC
.,TRBJ2-4,.,TRBV30,CAWSDLLLADVWAKNIQYF,TGTGCCTGGTCGGACCTCCTCCTAGCTGACGTCTGGGCCAAAAACATTCAGTACTTC
.,TRBJ2-5,.,TRBV27,CASSLWEIPGTQYF,TGTGCCAGCAGTTTATGGGAGATCCCAGGGACCCAGTACTTC
.,TRBJ2-5,once,TRBV20-1,CSAGGNGGTQYF,TGCAGCGCTGGGGGGAACGGGGGGACCCAGTACTTC
.,TRBJ1-1,.,TRBV12-3/TRBV12-4,CASSPQGEVNTEAFF,TGTGCCAGCAGCCCACAGGGAGAGGTGAACACTGAAGCTTTCTTT
.,TRBJ2-4,.,TRBV7-2,CASSLRAIAKNIQYF,TGTGCCAGCAGCTTGAGGGCAATAGCCAAAAACATTCAGTACTTC
TRBD2,TRBJ2-7,.,TRBV20-1,CSAMNPSGRGSYEQYF,TGCAGTGCTATGAACCCTAGCGGGAGAGGGTCCTACGAGCAGTACTTC
.,TRBJ2-2,.,TRBV15,CATSRERNTGELFF,TGTGCCACCAGCAGAGAGAGGAACACCGGGGAGCTGTTTTTT
.,TRBJ2-3,once,TRBV3-1,CASRPKWPSTDTQYF,TGTGCCAGCAGGCCGAAGTGGCCGAGCACAGATACGCAGTATTTT
.,TRBJ2-3,few,TRBV19,CASSITGSTDTQYF,TGTGCCAGTAGTATAACGGGGAGCACAGATACGCAGTATTTT
TRBD1,TRBJ2-5,.,TRBV12-3/TRBV12-4,CASSQGALETQYF,TGTGCCAGCAGCCAGGGGGCCTTGGAGACCCAGTACTTC
.,TRBJ2-7,.,TRBV20-1,CSAGGGSSYEQYF,TGCAGTGCCGGAGGGGGCTCCTCCTACGAGCAGTACTTC
TRBD2,TRBJ2-4,.,TRBV15,CATSRRGVGYIQYF,TGTGCCACCAGCAGACGGGGGGTAGGATACATTCAGTACTTC
.,TRBJ2-2,.,TRBV3-1,CASSQEARGELFF,TGTGCCAGCAGCCAAGAGGCGAGGGGGGAGCTGTTTTTT
TRBD2,TRBJ2-1,.,TRBV29-1,CSVEDREEGTF,TGCAGCGTTGAAGATCGGGAGGAGGGGACCTTC
.,TRBJ1-1,.,TRBV20-1,CSARVGGTVEAFF,TGCAGTGCTAGAGTGGGAGGGACGGTTGAAGCTTTCTTT
TRBD2,TRBJ2-3,.,TRBV10-3,CAISRLAGEDTQYF,TGTGCCATCAGTCGCCTAGCGGGAGAAGATACGCAGTATTTT
TRBD2,TRBJ2-7,.,TRBV3-1,CASSHALAGSEQYF,TGTGCCAGCAGCCACGCGTTAGCGGGTAGCGAGCAGTACTTC
.,TRBJ1-1,.,TRBV28,CASSLGGSGWTEAFF,TGTGCCAGCAGTTTGGGAGGTTCGGGTTGGACTGAAGCTTTCTTT
TRBD1,TRBJ2-1,.,TRBV5-4,CASSLTRDRGLLRGNEQFF,TGTGCCAGCAGCCTCACTCGGGACAGGGGCCTGCTAAGGGGGAATGAGCAGTTCTTC
.,TRBJ1-1,.,TRBV9,CASSINPTGVGTEAFF,TGTGCCAGCAGCATCAACCCGACAGGAGTCGGCACTGAAGCTTTCTTT
TRBD2,TRBJ2-3,.,TRBV7-9,CASSLRTSSDTQYF,TGTGCCAGCAGCCTAAGGACTAGTTCGGATACGCAGTATTTT
TRBD1,TRBJ2-3,once,TRBV11-1,CASGTGALNTQYF,TGTGCCAGCGGGACAGGGGCTTTGAATACGCAGTATTTT
.,TRBJ1-5,.,TRBV30,CAWSVGYSNQPQHF,TGTGCCTGGAGTGTCGGGTATAGCAATCAGCCCCAGCATTTT
TRBD1,TRBJ2-7,.,TRBV29-1,CSVATGFHEQYF,TGCAGCGTCGCGACAGGGTTCCACGAGCAGTACTTC
.,TRBJ1-2,.,TRBV12-3/TRBV12-4,CASSLRGTAPYGYTF,TGTGCCAGCAGTTTACGAGGGACCGCCCCTTATGGCTACACCTTC
TRBD1,TRBJ2-3,.,TRBV6-6,CASLRGLSTDTQYF,TGTGCCAGCCTAAGGGGGCTAAGCACAGATACGCAGTATTTT
.,TRBJ2-1,.,TRBV9,CASSPFNREQFF,TGTGCCAGCAGCCCCTTCAACCGTGAGCAGTTCTTC
TRBD1,TRBJ1-4,.,TRBV4-1,CASSQDGVQGEKLFF,TGCGCCAGCAGCCAAGATGGGGTACAGGGGGAAAAACTGTTTTTT